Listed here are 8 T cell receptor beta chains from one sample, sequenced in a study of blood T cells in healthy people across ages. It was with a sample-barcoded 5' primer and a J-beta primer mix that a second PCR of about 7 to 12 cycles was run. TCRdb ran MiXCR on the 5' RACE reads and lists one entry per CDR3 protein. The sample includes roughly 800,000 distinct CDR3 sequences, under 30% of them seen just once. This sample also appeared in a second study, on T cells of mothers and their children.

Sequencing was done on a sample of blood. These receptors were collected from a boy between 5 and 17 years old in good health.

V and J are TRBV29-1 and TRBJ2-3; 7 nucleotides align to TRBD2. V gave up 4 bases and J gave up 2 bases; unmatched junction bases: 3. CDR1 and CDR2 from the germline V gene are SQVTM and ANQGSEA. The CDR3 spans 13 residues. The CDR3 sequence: CSVGGGFTDTQYF. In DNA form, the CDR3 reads TGCAGCGTTGGGGGGGGATTCACAGATACGCAGTATTTT.

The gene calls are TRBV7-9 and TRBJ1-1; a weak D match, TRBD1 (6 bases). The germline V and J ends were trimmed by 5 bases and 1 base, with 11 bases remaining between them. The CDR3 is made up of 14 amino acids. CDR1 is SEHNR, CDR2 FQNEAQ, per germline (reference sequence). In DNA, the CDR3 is TGTGCCAGCAGCGGACGGACAGCGAACACTGAAGCTTTCTTT. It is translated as CASSGRTANTEAFF.

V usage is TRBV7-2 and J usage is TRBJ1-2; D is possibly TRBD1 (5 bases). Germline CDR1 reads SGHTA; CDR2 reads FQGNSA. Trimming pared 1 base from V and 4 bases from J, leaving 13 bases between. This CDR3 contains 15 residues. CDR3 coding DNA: TGTGCCAGCAGCTTAGTTGGGACGGATATCTATGGCTACACCTTC. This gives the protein CASSLVGTDIYGYTF.

The CDR3 region is CASSWGLAGLNTGELFF. Here the CDR3 DNA reads TGCGCCAGCAGCTGGGGACTAGCGGGGCTGAACACCGGGGAGCTGTTTTTT. The genes are TRBV5-1 and TRBJ2-2; 13 bases align to TRBD2. This CDR3 is 17 amino acids long. Germline V gives CDR1 SGHRS, CDR2 YFSETQ. J lost 1 base, V lost 3 bases, and 3 bases had no gene match.

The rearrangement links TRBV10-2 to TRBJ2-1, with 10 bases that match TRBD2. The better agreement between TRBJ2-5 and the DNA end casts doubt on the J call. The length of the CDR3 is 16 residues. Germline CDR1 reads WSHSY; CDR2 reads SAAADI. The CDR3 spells CASSESNKGLAETQYF. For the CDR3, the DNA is TGCGCCAGCAGTGAGTCTAACAAGGGACTAGCGGAGACCCAGTACTTC.

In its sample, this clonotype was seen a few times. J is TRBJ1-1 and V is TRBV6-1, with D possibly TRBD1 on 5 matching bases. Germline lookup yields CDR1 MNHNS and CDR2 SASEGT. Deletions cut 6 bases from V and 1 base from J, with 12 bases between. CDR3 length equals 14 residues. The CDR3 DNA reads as TGTGCCAGCAGGGGGGTCAACAGGAACACTGAAGCTTTCTTT. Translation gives CASRGVNRNTEAFF.

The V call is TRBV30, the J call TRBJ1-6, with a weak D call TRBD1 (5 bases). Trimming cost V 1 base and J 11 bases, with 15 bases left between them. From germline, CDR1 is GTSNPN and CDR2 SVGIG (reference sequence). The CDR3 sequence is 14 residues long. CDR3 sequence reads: CAWSGTGLGAPLHF. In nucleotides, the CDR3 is TGTGCCTGGAGTGGTACAGGCTTGGGGGCACCCCTCCACTTT.

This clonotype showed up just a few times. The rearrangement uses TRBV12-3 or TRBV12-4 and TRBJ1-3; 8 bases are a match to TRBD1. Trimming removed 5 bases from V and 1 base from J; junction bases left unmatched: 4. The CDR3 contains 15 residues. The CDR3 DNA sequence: TGTGCCAGCAGTGAGCAGGGGGCGTCTGGAAACACCATATATTTT. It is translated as CASSEQGASGNTIYF.